The 24 T cell receptor beta chains reported below all come from one sample, sequenced in a study of blood T cells in healthy people across ages. Using a J-beta primer mix together with a sample-barcoded 5' primer, a second PCR was run for about 6 to 11 cycles. TCRdb itself ran the 5' RACE reads through MiXCR, one entry per CDR3 protein. The repertoire consists of 750,000 to 950,000 distinct CDR3 sequences, with 25% to 30% occurring once and the leading ten covering around 9.6%. These same records also appear under a second study, on T cells of mothers and their children.

Sequencing was performed on blood. Source of these receptors: a woman aged 40 to 49 in good health.

The chain is built from TRBV5-6 and TRBJ1-4; no firm D call. This CDR3 contains 14 residues. With 0 bases removed from V and 8 bases from J, the gap between germline ends came to 11 bases. CDR1 SGHDT and CDR2 YYEEEE come from the germline V gene. The CDR3 is CASSLGRAEEKLFF. Written as DNA, the CDR3 is TGTGCCAGCAGCTTGGGGAGGGCTGAGGAAAAACTGTTTTTT.

V gene TRBV7-2 combines with J gene TRBJ1-5; D is uncertain. V lost 6 bases and J 0 bases, leaving 12 bases between the germline ends. This CDR3 comprises 15 residues. Germline loops: CDR1 SGHTA, CDR2 FQGNSA. The CDR3 sequence: CASRPQGYSNQPQHF. CDR3 DNA sequence: TGTGCCAGCAGACCTCAAGGGTATAGCAATCAGCCCCAGCATTTT.

The chain has TRBV7-3 and TRBJ1-1, with a tentative D call TRBD1 (5 bases). The V end was cut by 0 bases, the J end by 1 base, with 9 bases between. Per germline, CDR1 SGHTA and CDR2 FQGTGA. CDR3 length: 15 amino acids. The CDR3 DNA reads TGTGCCAGCAGCTTAACGAGGGGATCGAACACTGAAGCTTTCTTT. Translating it yields CASSLTRGSNTEAFF.

This clonotype was found many times. The chain recombines TRBV5-1 with TRBJ2-7; 10 bases are a match to TRBD2. V lost 0 bases and J lost 3; bases outside the gene matches: 12. Germline V gene data show CDR1 as SGHRS and CDR2 as YFSETQ. CDR3 length: 18 amino acids. The CDR3 DNA is TGCGCCAGCAGCTTGGCTCCTAGCGGGGGCCGGGCAAACTACGAGCAGTACTTC. Translating it yields CASSLAPSGGRANYEQYF.

The chain combines TRBV28 with TRBJ1-4; 7 bases map to TRBD1. CDR3 length equals 15 residues. V shed 6 bases and J 8 bases; nucleotides not matched to a gene: 12. Germline V gene lookup returns CDR1 MDHEN and CDR2 SYDVKM. CDR3 loop: CASSMGDRVREKLFF. The CDR3 DNA reads TGTGCCAGCAGCATGGGCGACAGGGTCAGGGAAAAACTGTTTTTT.

This clonotype has only one observation. The chain is built from TRBV6-5 and TRBJ2-1; 7 bases agree with TRBD2. Germline V CDR1 and CDR2: MNHEY, SVGAGI. Trimming cost V 0 bases and J 8 bases; bases outside gene matches: 7. The CDR3 runs to 15 residues. The CDR3 loop reads CASSYSGRGGYEQFF. The CDR3 DNA sequence: TGTGCCAGCAGTTACTCTGGGCGGGGAGGGTATGAGCAGTTCTTC.

In this sample, this clonotype turned up many times. The J gene is TRBJ2-5, the V gene TRBV5-1; a possible D gene is TRBD1 (6 bases). The V gene lost 1 base and the J gene lost 2 bases, with 9 bases spanning the gap. Germline CDR1 and CDR2: SGHRS and YFSETQ. The CDR3 consists of 14 residues. CDR3 nucleotide sequence: TGCGCCAGCAGCTTGTTAGGACAGCAAGAGACCCAGTACTTC. Its translation is CASSLLGQQETQYF.

The CDR3, as DNA: TGTGCCAGCAGCTTTCGGACAGGGTCGAATTCACCCCTCCACTTT. Translation: CASSFRTGSNSPLHF. The chain employs TRBV7-9 and TRBJ1-6; 8 nucleotides line up with TRBD1. The V gene end was trimmed by 3 bases and the J gene end by 7 bases; junction bases not matched to a gene: 5. The CDR3 covers 15 residues. Germline-derived CDR1 and CDR2 are SEHNR and FQNEAQ (reference sequence).

This clonotype has just one count. This sequence may be a read error, since a much larger clone differs from it by one base. This sequence joins TRBV7-2 and TRBJ2-1; 8 bases match TRBD2. The tail of the sequence fits TRBJ2-7 better, so the J call may be wrong. Germline values: CDR1 SGHTA, CDR2 FQGNSA. This CDR3 is 15 amino acids long. CDR3 amino acids: CASSLGRGAYNEQYF. The CDR3 region has the DNA TGTGCCAGCAGCCTGGGGCGGGGGGCCTACAATGAGCAGTACTTC.

The chain recombines TRBV5-1 with TRBJ2-1; TRBD1 matches 8 bases. V dropped 0 bases and J dropped 8; count of bases not matched to a gene: 4. The CDR3 sequence is 14 residues long. Germline V gene sequence: CDR1 SGHRS, CDR2 YFSETQ. The CDR3 protein is CASSLDQGAYEQFF. As DNA, the CDR3 is TGCGCCAGCAGCTTGGATCAGGGGGCTTATGAGCAGTTCTTC.

This clonotype was seen repeatedly, ten times or more. The chain uses TRBV20-1 and TRBJ1-5, with TRBD1 matching 10 bases. Germline V gene lookup returns CDR1 DFQATT and CDR2 SNEGSKA (reference sequence). The V segment lost 6 bases and the J segment 2 bases; nucleotides outside the gene matches: 4. The CDR3 has 14 amino acids. This CDR3 is CSAQTGGRNQPQHF. The CDR3 nucleotides are TGCAGTGCCCAGACAGGGGGCCGCAATCAGCCCCAGCATTTT.

This clonotype was detected a few times. Germline is not matched at one junction end, which may reflect a read error. The rearrangement links TRBV20-1 to TRBJ2-3; no firm D call. CDR3 length: 15 residues. Germline CDR1 and CDR2: DFQATT and SNEGSKA (reference sequence). CDR3 coding DNA: TGCAGTGCTGGTCTGTCGAGGAGAAGAACAGATGCGCAGTATTTT. Protein sequence: CSAGLSRRRTDAQYF.

This clonotype has at least ten counts. This rearrangement joins TRBV27 to TRBJ2-7; TRBD1 is a possible D gene (6 bases). In germline, CDR1 is MNHEY, CDR2 SMNVEV (reference sequence). Trimming left V 5 bases short and J 5 bases short, with 16 bases between. The CDR3 extends over 14 amino acids. The CDR3 DNA is TGTGCCAGCAGTCCCCACCAGGGGAGCCACGAGCAGTACTTC. Protein: CASSPHQGSHEQYF.

CDR3 sequence reads: CASSPDTMNTEAFF. The CDR3, as DNA: TGCGCCAGCAGCCCTGACACCATGAACACTGAAGCTTTCTTT. The V call is TRBV4-1, the J call TRBJ1-1; no reliable D call. Germline V gene data show CDR1 as MGHRA and CDR2 as YSYEKL. The CDR3 has 14 amino acids. Trimming left V 4 bases short and J 0 bases short, with 9 bases between.

The table lists this clonotype with a few counts. The J gene is TRBJ2-3, the V gene TRBV7-9; D is unclear. CDR1 is SEHNR, CDR2 FQNEAQ, per germline (reference sequence). The V end was cut by 5 bases, the J end by 0 bases, with 6 bases between. This CDR3 is 13 amino acids long. The CDR3 DNA sequence: TGTGCCAGCAGCCATTCTAGCACAGATACGCAGTATTTT. The encoded protein is CASSHSSTDTQYF. Full variable domain (rest looked up from reference TRBV7-9 and TRBJ2-3): DTGVSQNPRHKITKRGQNVTFRCDPISEHNRLYWYRQTLGQGPEFLTYFQNEAQLEKSRLLSDRFSAERPKGSFSTLEIQRTEQGDSAMYLCASSHSSTDTQYFGPGTRLTVL.

This clonotype has only a few counts. The chain carries TRBV29-1 and TRBJ1-1, with D unresolved. Looked up from germline, CDR1 is SQVTM and CDR2 is ANQGSEA. The CDR3 is 11 residues long. V lost 2 bases and J 7 bases, leaving 8 bases between the germline ends. The CDR3 is CSVETSFEAFF. DNA for the CDR3: TGCAGCGTTGAAACCAGTTTTGAAGCTTTCTTT. The complete variable domain, with remaining parts taken from reference TRBV29-1 and TRBJ1-1, reads SAVISQKPSRDICQRGTSLTIQCQVDSQVTMMFWYRQQPGQSLTLIATANQGSEATYESGFVIDKFPISRPNLTFSTLTVSNMSPEDSSIYLCSVETSFEAFFGQGTRLTVV.

This clonotype was seen a handful of times. The CDR3: CASTELRGLGELFF. CDR3 bases: TGTGCCAGCACCGAACTGAGGGGCCTCGGGGAGCTGTTTTTT. The chain couples TRBV12-3 or TRBV12-4 to TRBJ2-2; D is perhaps TRBD1 or TRBD2 (5 bases each). The CDR3 totals 14 residues. The V and J ends lost 7 bases and 7 bases respectively, with 16 bases between them.

The chain is built from TRBV19 and TRBJ2-3; D ambiguous. With 5 bases removed from V and 6 bases from J, the gap between germline ends came to 9 bases. Germline assignment: CDR1 LNHDA and CDR2 SQIVND (reference sequence). The CDR3 is 12 amino acids. The CDR3, as DNA: TGTGCCAGTAGTGGAATGATGGATACGCAGTATTTT. Its translation: CASSGMMDTQYF. Full variable domain (missing parts from reference TRBV19 and TRBJ2-3): DGGITQSPKYLFRKEGQNVTLSCEQNLNHDAMYWYRQDPGQGLRLIYYSQIVNDFQKGDIAEGYSVSREKKESFPLTVTSAQKNPTAFYLCASSGMMDTQYFGPGTRLTVL.

This clonotype was recorded at least ten times. This chain uses TRBV27 with TRBJ2-3; D remains unclear. The CDR3 covers 13 residues. Trimming took 0 bases from V and 4 from J, leaving 5 bases between them. CDR1 MNHEY and CDR2 SMNVEV come from the germline V gene (reference sequence). This chain's CDR3 is CASSLSPADTQYF. The CDR3 DNA follows: TGTGCCAGCAGTTTATCCCCGGCAGATACGCAGTATTTT.

The rearrangement links TRBV6-4 to TRBJ2-1; TRBD2 aligns across 13 bases. V dropped 4 bases and J dropped 10; count of bases not matched to a gene: 10. CDR3 size: 16 residues. Germline V CDR1 and CDR2: MRHNA, SNTAGT. As DNA, the CDR3 is TGTGCCAGCAGTGTCGAAACTAGCGGGGGGGCCTGGGAGCAGTTCTTC. Residues: CASSVETSGGAWEQFF.

DNA for the CDR3: TGTGCCAGCAACAAAATCAGACCCCCGGGACCCCAAACGTTTTCGCAGTATTTT. It codes for CASNKIRPPGPQTFSQYF. The chain carries TRBV28 and TRBJ2-3; D is perhaps TRBD1 or TRBD2 (5 bases each). The CDR3 consists of 18 residues. The V and J ends lost 7 bases and 10 bases respectively, with 33 bases between them. Germline V lookup: CDR1 MDHEN, CDR2 SYDVKM.

The chain is built from TRBV6-2 or TRBV6-3 and TRBJ1-5; the D is unclear. Per germline, CDR1 MNHEY and CDR2 SVGEGT. V gave up 4 bases and J gave up 11 bases, with 15 bases separating them. The CDR3 contains 13 residues. The chain's CDR3 is CASSSAFSGAQHF. The CDR3 coding sequence is TGTGCCAGCAGTTCTGCTTTCAGCGGTGCCCAGCATTTT.

The chain has TRBV7-2 and TRBJ2-1; D is unclear. Trimming removed 1 base at V and 3 bases at J, with 10 bases between. There are 15 residues in the CDR3. In germline, CDR1 is SGHTA, CDR2 FQGNSA. The CDR3 nucleotides are TGTGCCAGCAGCTTAGGGCCGGATATCTACAATGAGCAGTTCTTC. Translated, it gives CASSLGPDIYNEQFF. Drawing the rest from reference TRBV7-2 and TRBJ2-1, the complete variable domain is GAGVSQSPSNKVTEKGKDVELRCDPISGHTALYWYRQSLGQGLEFLIYFQGNSAPDKSGLPSDRFSAERTGGSVSTLTIQRTQQEDSAVYLCASSLGPDIYNEQFFGPGTRLTVL.

There are many counts of this clonotype. The chain joins TRBV7-9 to TRBJ2-7; the D gene is possibly TRBD1 (6 bases). The CDR3 runs to 13 residues. Deletions cut 4 bases from V and 5 bases from J, with 12 bases between. The germline CDR1 and CDR2 sequences are SEHNR and FQNEAQ (reference sequence). Written as DNA, the CDR3 is TGTGCCAGCAGCTCGTTAGGGGGAGACGAGCAGTACTTC. The encoded protein is CASSSLGGDEQYF. The variable domain in full, with the rest retrieved from reference TRBV7-9 and TRBJ2-7, is DTGVSQNPRHKITKRGQNVTFRCDPISEHNRLYWYRQTLGQGPEFLTYFQNEAQLEKSRLLSDRFSAERPKGSFSTLEIQRTEQGDSAMYLCASSSLGGDEQYFGPGTRLTVT.